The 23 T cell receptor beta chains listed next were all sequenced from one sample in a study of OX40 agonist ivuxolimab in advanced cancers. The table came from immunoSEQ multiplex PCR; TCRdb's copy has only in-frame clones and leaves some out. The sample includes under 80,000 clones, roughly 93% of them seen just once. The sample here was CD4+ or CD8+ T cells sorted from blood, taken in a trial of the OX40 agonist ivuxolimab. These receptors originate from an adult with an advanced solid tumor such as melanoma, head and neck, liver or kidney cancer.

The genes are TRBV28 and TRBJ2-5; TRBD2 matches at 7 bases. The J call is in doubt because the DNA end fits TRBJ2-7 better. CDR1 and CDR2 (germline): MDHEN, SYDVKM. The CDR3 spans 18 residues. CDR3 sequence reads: CASSFSLADNARGYEQYF. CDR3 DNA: TGTGCCAGCAGTTTTAGCCTAGCGGACAACGCAAGAGGGTACGAGCAGTACTTC.

The CDR3 DNA follows: TGCGCCAGCAGCCTAGACTCGGCAGAAGAGACCCAGTACTTC. It codes for CASSLDSAEETQYF. The chain links TRBV5-1 to TRBJ2-5; D is ambiguous. V gave up 4 bases and J gave up 3 bases, with 13 bases separating them. Germline V gene data show CDR1 as SGHRS and CDR2 as YFSETQ. The CDR3 has 14 amino acids.

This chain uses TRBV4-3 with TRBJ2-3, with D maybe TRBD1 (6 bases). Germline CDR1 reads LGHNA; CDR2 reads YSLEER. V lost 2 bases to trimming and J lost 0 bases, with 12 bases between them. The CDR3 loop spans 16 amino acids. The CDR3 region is CASSQQGSPSTDTQYF. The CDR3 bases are TGCGCCAGCAGCCAACAGGGGTCACCCAGCACAGATACGCAGTATTTT.

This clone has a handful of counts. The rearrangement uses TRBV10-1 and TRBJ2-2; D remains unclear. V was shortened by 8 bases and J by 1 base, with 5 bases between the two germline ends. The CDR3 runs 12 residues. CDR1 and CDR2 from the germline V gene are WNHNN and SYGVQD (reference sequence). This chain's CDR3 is CASRENTGELFF. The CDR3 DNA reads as TGCGCCAGCCGAGAGAACACCGGGGAGCTGTTTTTT.

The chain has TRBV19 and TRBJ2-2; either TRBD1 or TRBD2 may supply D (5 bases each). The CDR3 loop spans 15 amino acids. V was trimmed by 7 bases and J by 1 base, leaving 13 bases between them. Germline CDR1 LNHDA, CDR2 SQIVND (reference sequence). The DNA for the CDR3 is TGTGCCAGTATCGGCAGGGACCTGAACACCGGGGAGCTGTTTTTT. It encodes CASIGRDLNTGELFF.

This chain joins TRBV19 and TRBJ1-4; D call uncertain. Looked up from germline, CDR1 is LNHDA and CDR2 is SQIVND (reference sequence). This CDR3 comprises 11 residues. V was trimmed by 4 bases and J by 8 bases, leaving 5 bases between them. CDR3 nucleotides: TGTGCCAGTAGTAATACCGAAAAACTGTTTTTT. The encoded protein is CASSNTEKLFF.

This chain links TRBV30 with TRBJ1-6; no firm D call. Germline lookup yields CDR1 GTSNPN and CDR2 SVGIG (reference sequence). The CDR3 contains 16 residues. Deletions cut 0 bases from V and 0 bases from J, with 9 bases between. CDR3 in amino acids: CAWSVGGYSYNSPLHF. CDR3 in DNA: TGTGCCTGGAGTGTAGGAGGGTACTCCTATAATTCACCCCTCCACTTT.

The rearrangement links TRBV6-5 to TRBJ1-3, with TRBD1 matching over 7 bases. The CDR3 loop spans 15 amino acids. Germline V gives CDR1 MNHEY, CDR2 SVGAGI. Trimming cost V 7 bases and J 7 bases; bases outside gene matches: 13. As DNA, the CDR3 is TGTGCCAGCACCTTAGGGGGCCTGGCCCGCAACACCATATATTTT. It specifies CASTLGGLARNTIYF.

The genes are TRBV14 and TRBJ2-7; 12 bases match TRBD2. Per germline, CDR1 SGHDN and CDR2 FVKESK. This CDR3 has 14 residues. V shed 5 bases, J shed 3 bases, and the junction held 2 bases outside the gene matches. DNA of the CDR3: TGTGCCAGCAGCTTGGGACTAGCGGGCTACGAGCAGTACTTC. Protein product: CASSLGLAGYEQYF.

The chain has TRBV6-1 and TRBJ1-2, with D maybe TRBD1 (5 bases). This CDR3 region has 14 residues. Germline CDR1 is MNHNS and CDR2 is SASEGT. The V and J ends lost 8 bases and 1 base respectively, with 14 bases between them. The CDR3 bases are TGTGCCAGCTTCCTGGGGCAGGGTAACTATGGCTACACCTTC. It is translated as CASFLGQGNYGYTF.

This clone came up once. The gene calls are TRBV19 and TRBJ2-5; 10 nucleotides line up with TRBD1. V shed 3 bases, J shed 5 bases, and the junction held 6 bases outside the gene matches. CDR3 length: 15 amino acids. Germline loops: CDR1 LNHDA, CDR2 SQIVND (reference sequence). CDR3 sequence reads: CASSIGTGVLETQYF. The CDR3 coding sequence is TGTGCCAGTAGTATCGGGACAGGGGTTCTGGAGACCCAGTACTTC.

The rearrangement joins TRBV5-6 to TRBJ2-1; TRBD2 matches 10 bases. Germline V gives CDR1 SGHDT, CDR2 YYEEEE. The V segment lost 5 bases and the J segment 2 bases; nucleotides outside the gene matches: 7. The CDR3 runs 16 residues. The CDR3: CASRLVSGGPYNEQFF. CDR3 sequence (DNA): TGTGCCAGCAGGTTAGTTAGCGGGGGGCCCTACAATGAGCAGTTCTTC.

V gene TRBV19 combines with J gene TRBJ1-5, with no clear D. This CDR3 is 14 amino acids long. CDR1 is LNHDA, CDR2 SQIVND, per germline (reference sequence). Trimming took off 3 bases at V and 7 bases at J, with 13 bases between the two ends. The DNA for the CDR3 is TGTGCCAGTAGTATGGGTAGGGTTGGCCAGCCCCAGCATTTT. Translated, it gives CASSMGRVGQPQHF.

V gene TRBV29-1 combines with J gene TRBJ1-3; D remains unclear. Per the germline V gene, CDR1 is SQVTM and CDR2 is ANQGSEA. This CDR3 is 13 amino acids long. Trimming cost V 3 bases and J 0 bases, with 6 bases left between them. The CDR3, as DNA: TGCAGCGTTGATAATAACTCTGGAAACACCATATATTTT. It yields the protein CSVDNNSGNTIYF.

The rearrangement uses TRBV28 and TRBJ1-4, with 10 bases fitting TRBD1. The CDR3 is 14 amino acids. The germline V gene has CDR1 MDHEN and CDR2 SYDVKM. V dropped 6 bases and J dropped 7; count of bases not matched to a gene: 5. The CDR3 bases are TGTGCCAGCAGCACGACAGGGGGCGTTGAAAAACTGTTTTTT. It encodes CASSTTGGVEKLFF.

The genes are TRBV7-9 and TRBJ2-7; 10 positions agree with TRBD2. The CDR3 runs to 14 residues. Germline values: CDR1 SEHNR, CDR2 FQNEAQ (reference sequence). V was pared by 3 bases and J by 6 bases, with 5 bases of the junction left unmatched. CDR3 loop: CASSLLAGGPEQYF. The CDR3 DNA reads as TGTGCCAGCAGCTTGTTAGCGGGAGGTCCCGAGCAGTACTTC.

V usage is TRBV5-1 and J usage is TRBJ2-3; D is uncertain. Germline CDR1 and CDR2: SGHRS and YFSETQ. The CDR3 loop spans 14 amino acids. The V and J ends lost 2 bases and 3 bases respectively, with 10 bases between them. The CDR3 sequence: CASSFIVGTDTQYF. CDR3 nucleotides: TGCGCCAGCAGCTTTATAGTAGGGACAGATACGCAGTATTTT.

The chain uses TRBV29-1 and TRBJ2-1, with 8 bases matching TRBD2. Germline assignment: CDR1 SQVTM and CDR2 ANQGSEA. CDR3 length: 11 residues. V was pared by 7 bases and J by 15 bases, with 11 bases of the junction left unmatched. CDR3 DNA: TGCAGCGGTTCGGAACGGGGGGGCCGGTTCTTC. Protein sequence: CSGSERGGRFF.

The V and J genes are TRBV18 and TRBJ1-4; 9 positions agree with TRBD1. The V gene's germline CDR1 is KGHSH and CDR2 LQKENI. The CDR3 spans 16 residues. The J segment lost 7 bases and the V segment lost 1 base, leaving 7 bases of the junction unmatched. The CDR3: CASSPRTGEGIEKLFF. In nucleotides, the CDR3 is TGTGCCAGCTCACCACGGACAGGGGAAGGTATTGAAAAACTGTTTTTT.

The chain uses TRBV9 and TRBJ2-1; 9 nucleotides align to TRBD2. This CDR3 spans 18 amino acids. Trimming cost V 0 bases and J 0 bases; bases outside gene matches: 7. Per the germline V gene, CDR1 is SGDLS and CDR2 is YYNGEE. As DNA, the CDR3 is TGTGCCAGCAGCGTAGCCGGGACTAGCTCTGGCTCCTACAATGAGCAGTTCTTC. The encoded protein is CASSVAGTSSGSYNEQFF.

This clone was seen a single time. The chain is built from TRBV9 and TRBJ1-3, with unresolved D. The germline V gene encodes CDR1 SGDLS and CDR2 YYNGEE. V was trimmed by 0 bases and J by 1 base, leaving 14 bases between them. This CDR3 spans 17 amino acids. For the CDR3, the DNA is TGTGCCAGCAGCGTAGCTCTGAGGGAATGGTCTGGAAACACCATATATTTT. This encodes CASSVALREWSGNTIYF.

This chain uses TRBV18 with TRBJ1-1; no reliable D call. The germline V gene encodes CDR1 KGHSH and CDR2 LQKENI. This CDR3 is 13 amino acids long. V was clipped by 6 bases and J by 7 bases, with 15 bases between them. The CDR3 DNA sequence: TGTGCCAGCTCCCTCAACGCAAGAGATGAAGCTTTCTTT. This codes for CASSLNARDEAFF.

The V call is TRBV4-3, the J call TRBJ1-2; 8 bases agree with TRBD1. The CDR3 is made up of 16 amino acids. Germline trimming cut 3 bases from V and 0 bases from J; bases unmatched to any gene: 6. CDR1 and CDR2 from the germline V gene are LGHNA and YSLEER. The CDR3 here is CASSHLAGGSNYGYTF. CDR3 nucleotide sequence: TGCGCCAGCAGCCATCTCGCAGGGGGCTCTAACTATGGCTACACCTTC.